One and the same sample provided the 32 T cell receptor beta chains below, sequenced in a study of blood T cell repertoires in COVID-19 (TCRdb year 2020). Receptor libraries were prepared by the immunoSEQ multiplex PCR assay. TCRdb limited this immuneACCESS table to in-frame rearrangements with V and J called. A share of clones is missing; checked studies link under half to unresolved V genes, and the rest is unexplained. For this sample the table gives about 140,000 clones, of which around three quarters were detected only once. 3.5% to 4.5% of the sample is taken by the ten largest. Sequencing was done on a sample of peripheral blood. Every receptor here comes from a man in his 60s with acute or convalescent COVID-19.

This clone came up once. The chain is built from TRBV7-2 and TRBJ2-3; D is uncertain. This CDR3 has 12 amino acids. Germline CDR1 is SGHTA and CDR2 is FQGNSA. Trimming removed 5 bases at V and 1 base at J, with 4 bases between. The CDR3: CASSLGTDTQYF. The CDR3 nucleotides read TGTGCCAGCAGCCTCGGCACAGATACGCAGTATTTT.

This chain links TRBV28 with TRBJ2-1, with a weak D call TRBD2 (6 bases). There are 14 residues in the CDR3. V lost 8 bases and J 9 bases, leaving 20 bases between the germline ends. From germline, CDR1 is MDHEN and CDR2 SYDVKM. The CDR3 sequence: CASGFGGAAGEQFF. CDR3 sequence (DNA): TGTGCCAGCGGGTTCGGGGGAGCGGCCGGTGAGCAGTTCTTC.

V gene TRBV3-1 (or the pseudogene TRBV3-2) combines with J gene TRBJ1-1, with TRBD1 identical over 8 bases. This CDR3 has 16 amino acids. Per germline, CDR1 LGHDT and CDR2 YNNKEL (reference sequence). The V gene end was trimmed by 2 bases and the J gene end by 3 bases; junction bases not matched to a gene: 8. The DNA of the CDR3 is TGTGCCAGCAGCCAAAGGGCCCACAGGGGGGACACTGAAGCTTTCTTT. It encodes CASSQRAHRGDTEAFF.

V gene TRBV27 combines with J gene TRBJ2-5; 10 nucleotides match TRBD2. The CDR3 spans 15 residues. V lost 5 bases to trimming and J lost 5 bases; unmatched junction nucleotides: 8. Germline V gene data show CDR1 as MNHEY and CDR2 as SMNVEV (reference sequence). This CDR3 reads CASSPPLAGEETQYF. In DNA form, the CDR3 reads TGTGCCAGCAGTCCTCCTCTAGCGGGAGAGGAGACCCAGTACTTC.

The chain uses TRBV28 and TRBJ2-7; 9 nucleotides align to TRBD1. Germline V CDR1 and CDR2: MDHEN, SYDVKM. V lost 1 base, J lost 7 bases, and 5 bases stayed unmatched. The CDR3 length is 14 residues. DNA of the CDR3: TGTGCCAGCAGTTTATATGGACAGGGGAGAGAGCAGTACTTC. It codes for CASSLYGQGREQYF.

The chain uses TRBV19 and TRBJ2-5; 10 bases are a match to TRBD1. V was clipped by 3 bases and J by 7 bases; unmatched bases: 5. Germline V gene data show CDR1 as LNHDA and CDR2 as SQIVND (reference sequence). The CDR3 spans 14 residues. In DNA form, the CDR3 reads TGTGCCAGTAGTATTGGACAGGGGGGTAGGACCCAGTACTTC. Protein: CASSIGQGGRTQYF. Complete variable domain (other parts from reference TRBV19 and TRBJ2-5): DGGITQSPKYLFRKEGQNVTLSCEQNLNHDAMYWYRQDPGQGLRLIYYSQIVNDFQKGDIAEGYSVSREKKESFPLTVTSAQKNPTAFYLCASSIGQGGRTQYFGPGTRLLVL.

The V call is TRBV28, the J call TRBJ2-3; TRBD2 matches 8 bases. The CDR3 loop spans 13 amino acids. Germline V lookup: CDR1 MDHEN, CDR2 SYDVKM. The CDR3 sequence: CATGGVQTDTQYF. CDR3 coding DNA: TGTGCTACGGGGGGGGTACAAACGGATACGCAGTATTTT.

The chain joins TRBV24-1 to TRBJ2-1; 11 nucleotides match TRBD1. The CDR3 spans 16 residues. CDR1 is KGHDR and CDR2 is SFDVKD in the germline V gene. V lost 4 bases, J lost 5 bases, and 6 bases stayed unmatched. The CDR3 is CATSDLGQGVDNEQFF. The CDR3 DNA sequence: TGTGCCACCAGTGACCTGGGACAGGGGGTTGACAATGAGCAGTTCTTC.

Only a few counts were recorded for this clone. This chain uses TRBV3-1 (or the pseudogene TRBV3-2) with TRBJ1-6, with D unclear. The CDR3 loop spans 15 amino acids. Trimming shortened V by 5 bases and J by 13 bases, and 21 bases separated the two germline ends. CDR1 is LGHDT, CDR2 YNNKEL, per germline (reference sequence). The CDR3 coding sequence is TGTGCCAGCAGCGCGGGCCGCCCATCATATCGGCCCCTCCACTTT. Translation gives CASSAGRPSYRPLHF.

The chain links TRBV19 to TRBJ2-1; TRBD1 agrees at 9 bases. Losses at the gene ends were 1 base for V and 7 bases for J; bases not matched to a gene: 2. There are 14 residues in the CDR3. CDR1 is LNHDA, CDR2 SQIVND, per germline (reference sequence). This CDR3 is CASSIVGTGNEQFF. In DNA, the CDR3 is TGTGCCAGTAGTATAGTAGGGACAGGGAATGAGCAGTTCTTC.

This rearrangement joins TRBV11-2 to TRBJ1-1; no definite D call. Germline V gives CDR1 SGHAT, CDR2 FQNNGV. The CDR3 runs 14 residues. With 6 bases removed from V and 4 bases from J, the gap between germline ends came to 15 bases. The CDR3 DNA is TGTGCCAGCAGATTTACAGCGGAAGGCACTGAAGCTTTCTTT. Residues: CASRFTAEGTEAFF.

Written as DNA, the CDR3 is TGTGCCAGCAGTTGGACTGAAACAGGGGGTTATGGCTACACCTTC. Residues: CASSWTETGGYGYTF. V gene TRBV7-2 combines with J gene TRBJ1-2, with 8 bases lining up with TRBD1. Germline loops: CDR1 SGHTA, CDR2 FQGNSA. The trim removed 6 bases at V and 5 bases at J, leaving 11 bases unmatched. The CDR3 covers 15 residues.

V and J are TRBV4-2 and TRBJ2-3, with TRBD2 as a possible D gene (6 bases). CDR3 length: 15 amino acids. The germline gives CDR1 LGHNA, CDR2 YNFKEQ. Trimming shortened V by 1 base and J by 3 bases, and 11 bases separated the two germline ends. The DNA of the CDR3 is TGTGCCAGCAGCCAAGGGCGGGGAACGACAGATACGCAGTATTTT. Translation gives CASSQGRGTTDTQYF.

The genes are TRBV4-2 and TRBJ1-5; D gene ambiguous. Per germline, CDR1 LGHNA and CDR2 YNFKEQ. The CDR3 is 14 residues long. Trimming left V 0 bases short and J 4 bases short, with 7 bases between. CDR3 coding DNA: TGTGCCAGCAGCCAAGAACTTCTGAATCAGCCCCAGCATTTT. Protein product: CASSQELLNQPQHF.

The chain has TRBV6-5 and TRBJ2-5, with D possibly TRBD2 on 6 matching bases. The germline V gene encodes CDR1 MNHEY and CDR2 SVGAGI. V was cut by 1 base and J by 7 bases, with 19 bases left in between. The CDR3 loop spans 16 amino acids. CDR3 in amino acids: CASSYFRPGAAGTQYF. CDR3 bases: TGTGCCAGCAGTTACTTCCGCCCGGGAGCGGCGGGGACCCAGTACTTC.

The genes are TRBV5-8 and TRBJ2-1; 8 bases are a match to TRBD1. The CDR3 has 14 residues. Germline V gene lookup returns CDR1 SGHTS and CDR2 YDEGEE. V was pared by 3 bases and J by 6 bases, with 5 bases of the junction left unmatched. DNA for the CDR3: TGTGCCAGCAGCTCCCAGGGGGCGTCCAATGAGCAGTTCTTC. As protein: CASSSQGASNEQFF.

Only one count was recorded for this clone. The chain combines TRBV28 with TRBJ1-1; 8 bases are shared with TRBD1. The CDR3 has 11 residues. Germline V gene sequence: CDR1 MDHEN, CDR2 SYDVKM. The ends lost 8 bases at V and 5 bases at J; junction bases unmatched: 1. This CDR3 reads CASGQGTEAFF. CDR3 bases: TGTGCCAGCGGACAGGGAACTGAAGCTTTCTTT.

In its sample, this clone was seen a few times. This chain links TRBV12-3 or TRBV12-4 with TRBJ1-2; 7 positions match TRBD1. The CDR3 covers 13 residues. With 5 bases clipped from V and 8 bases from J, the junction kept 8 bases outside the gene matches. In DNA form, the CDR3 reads TGTGCCAGCAGTCTAACACAGGGGCGAGGCTACACCTTC. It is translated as CASSLTQGRGYTF.

CDR3 residues: CASSPPQGVGQETQYF. DNA for the CDR3: TGTGCCAGCAGCCCCCCACAGGGGGTGGGCCAAGAGACCCAGTACTTC. The chain employs TRBV7-9 and TRBJ2-5, with 8 bases lining up with TRBD1. The length of the CDR3 is 16 residues. Germline V lookup: CDR1 SEHNR, CDR2 FQNEAQ (reference sequence). The V and J ends lost 5 bases and 1 base, in that order; junction bases with no gene match: 9.

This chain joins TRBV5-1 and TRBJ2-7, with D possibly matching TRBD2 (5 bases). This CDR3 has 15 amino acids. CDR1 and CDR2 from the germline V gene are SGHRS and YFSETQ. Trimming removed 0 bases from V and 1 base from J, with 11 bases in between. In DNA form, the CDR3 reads TGCGCCAGCAGCTTGGTCGGGGATTCATCCTACGAGCAGTACTTC. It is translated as CASSLVGDSSYEQYF.

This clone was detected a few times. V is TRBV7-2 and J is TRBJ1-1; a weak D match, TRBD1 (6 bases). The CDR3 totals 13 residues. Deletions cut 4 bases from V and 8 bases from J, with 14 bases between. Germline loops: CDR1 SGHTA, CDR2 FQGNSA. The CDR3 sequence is CASSSYAGAEAFF. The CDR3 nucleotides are TGTGCCAGCAGCTCGTATGCAGGGGCGGAAGCTTTCTTT.

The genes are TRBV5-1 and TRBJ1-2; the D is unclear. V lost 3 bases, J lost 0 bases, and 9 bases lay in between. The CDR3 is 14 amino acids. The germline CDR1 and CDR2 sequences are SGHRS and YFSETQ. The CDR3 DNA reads TGCGCCAGCAGCTCGACTCTAGCTAACTATGGCTACACCTTC. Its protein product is CASSSTLANYGYTF. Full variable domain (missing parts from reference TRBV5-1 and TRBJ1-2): KAGVTQTPRYLIKTRGQQVTLSCSPISGHRSVSWYQQTPGQGLQFLFEYFSETQRNKGNFPGRFSGRQFSNSRSEMNVSTLELGDSALYLCASSSTLANYGYTFGSGTRLTVV.

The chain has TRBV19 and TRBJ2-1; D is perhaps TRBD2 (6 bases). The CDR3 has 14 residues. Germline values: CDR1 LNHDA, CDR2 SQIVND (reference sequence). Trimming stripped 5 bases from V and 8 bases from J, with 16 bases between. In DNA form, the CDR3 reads TGTGCCAGTAGTCAAGGACTATTAAGCGATGAGCAGTTCTTC. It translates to CASSQGLLSDEQFF.

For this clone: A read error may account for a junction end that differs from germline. In nucleotides, the CDR3 is TGTGCCAGTAGTAGAAACAACGCCGTCTTT. Its protein is CASSRNNAVF. The chain has TRBV19 and TRBJ1-1; D gene ambiguous. The germline V gene encodes CDR1 LNHDA and CDR2 SQIVND (reference sequence). The CDR3 covers 10 residues.

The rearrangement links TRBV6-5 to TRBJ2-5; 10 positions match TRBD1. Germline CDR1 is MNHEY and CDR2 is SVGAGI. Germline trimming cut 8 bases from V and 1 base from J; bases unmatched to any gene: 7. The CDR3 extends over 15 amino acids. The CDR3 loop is CASQGDRGLQETQYF. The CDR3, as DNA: TGTGCCAGCCAGGGGGACAGGGGCCTCCAAGAGACCCAGTACTTC.

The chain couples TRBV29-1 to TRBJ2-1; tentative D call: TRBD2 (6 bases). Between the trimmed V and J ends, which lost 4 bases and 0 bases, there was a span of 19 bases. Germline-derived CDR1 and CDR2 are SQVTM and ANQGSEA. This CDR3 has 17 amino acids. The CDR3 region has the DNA TGCAGCGTTGGAGACCCTCGCTTAGCGGTCTCCTACAATGAGCAGTTCTTC. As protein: CSVGDPRLAVSYNEQFF.

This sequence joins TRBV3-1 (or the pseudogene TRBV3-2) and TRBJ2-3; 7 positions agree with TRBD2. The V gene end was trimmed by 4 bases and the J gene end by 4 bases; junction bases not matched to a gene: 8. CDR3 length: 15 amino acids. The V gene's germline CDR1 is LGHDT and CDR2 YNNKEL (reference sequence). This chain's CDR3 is CASSPTLGGPDTQYF. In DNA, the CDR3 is TGTGCCAGCAGCCCTACCTTGGGAGGGCCAGATACGCAGTATTTT.

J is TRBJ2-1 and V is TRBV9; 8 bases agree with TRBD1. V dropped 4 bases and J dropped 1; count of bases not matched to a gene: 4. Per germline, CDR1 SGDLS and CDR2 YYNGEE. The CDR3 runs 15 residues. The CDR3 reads CASSLDRGSYNEQFF. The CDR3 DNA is TGTGCCAGCAGCCTTGACAGGGGTTCCTACAATGAGCAGTTCTTC.

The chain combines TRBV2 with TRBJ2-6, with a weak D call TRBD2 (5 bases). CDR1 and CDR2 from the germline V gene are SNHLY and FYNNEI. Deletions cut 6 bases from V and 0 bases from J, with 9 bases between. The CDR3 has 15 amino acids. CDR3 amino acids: CASSLGSSGANVLTF. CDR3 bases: TGTGCCAGCAGCCTGGGGAGCTCTGGGGCCAACGTCCTGACTTTC.

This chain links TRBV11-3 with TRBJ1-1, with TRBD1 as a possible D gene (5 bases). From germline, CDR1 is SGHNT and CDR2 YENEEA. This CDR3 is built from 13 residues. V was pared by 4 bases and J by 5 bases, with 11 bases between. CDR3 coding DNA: TGTGCCAGCAGCTCGCGGGGGGGGACTGAAGCTTTCTTT. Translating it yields CASSSRGGTEAFF.

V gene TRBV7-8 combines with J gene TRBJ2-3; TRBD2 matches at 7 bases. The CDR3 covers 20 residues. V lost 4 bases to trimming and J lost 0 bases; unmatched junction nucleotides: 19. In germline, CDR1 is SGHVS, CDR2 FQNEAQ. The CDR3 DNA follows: TGTGCCAGCAGCTACGTCTTAGGGGATAGCGGGCCTCCTAGCACAGATACGCAGTATTTT. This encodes CASSYVLGDSGPPSTDTQYF.

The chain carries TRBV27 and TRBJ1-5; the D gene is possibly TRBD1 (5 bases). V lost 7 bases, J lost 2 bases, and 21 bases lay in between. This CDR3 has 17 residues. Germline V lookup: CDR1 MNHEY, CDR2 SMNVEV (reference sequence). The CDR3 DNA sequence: TGTGCCAGCACCCTAAGGGGAGGGGTCTTGGGCAATCAGCCCCAGCATTTT. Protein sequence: CASTLRGGVLGNQPQHF.